The 8 T cell receptor beta chains below come from one sample, sequenced in a study of T cells in Graves' hyperthyroidism and ophthalmopathy. RNA transcripts gave rise to amplified TCR beta CDR3 regions. HTBI primers were employed in a first-round RT-PCR of the TCR CDR3. TCRdb re-called the multiplex PCR reads with MiXCR, one entry per CDR3 protein. The table includes roughly 240,000 distinct CDR3 sequences, about a sixth detected once. Sample: blood. These TCRs come from a woman aged 18-29 years with Graves' ophthalmopathy.

This clonotype occurred many times. The CDR3 spells CAIRSGANYGYTF. CDR3 DNA sequence: TGTGCAATTCGGTCGGGGGCAAACTATGGCTACACCTTC. V gene TRBV2 combines with J gene TRBJ1-2; perhaps TRBD1 as D (6 bases). Germline values: CDR1 SNHLY, CDR2 FYNNEI. The CDR3 sequence is 13 residues long. Based on the CDR3 plus reference TRBV2 and TRBJ1-2, the full variable domain is EPEVTQTPSHQVTQMGQEVILRCVPISNHLYFYWYRQILGQKVEFLVSFYNNEISEKSEIFDDQFSVERPDGSNFTLKIRSTKLEDSAMYFCAIRSGANYGYTFGSGTRLTVV.

This clonotype was recorded at least ten times. The J gene is TRBJ2-7, the V gene TRBV28, with 13 bases lining up with TRBD2. V shed 2 bases and J 0 bases; nucleotides not matched to a gene: 4. Germline CDR1 is MDHEN and CDR2 is SYDVKM. This CDR3 has 17 residues. As DNA, the CDR3 is TGTGCCAGCAGTTTAAGACTAGCGGGAGGAGTCTCCTACGAGCAGTACTTC. This codes for CASSLRLAGGVSYEQYF. The full variable domain, its missing parts supplied by reference TRBV28 and TRBJ2-7, is DVKVTQSSRYLVKRTGEKVFLECVQDMDHENMFWYRQDPGLGLRLIYFSYDVKMKEKGDIPEGYSVSREKKERFSLILESASTNQTSMYLCASSLRLAGGVSYEQYFGPGTRLTVT.

This clonotype was detected many times. The chain joins TRBV27 to TRBJ1-6; possible D gene TRBD1, 5 bases. Germline V gene lookup returns CDR1 MNHEY and CDR2 SMNVEV (reference sequence). V lost 3 bases to trimming and J lost 8 bases, with 14 bases between them. The CDR3 runs to 15 residues. CDR3 in amino acids: CASSFDSLLDSPLHF. The CDR3 DNA reads TGTGCCAGCAGTTTCGACAGTCTCCTTGATTCACCCCTCCACTTT.

This clonotype was picked up many times. The chain uses TRBV4-1 and TRBJ2-1; the match to TRBD2 covers 10 bases. Germline assignment: CDR1 MGHRA and CDR2 YSYEKL. The ends lost 3 bases at V and 5 bases at J; junction bases unmatched: 7. This CDR3 comprises 16 residues. The CDR3 region is CASSHPRTSGNNEQFF. The CDR3 region has the DNA TGCGCCAGCAGCCACCCCAGGACTAGCGGAAACAATGAGCAGTTCTTC.

The chain recombines TRBV28 with TRBJ2-5, with 14 positions matching TRBD2. V lost 7 bases, J lost 5 bases, and 15 bases stayed unmatched. CDR1 is MDHEN and CDR2 is SYDVKM in the germline V gene. The CDR3 consists of 18 residues. The CDR3 coding sequence is TGTGCCAGCAACCCAACGGTGAGGACTAGCGGGGGGATGGAGACCCAGTACTTC. Residues: CASNPTVRTSGGMETQYF.

The chain carries TRBV2 and TRBJ2-6; D call uncertain. Trimming left V 7 bases short and J 0 bases short, with 10 bases between. This CDR3 has 15 amino acids. Germline CDR1 is SNHLY and CDR2 is FYNNEI. Written as DNA, the CDR3 is TGTGCCAGCAAGAGACAATCCTCTGGGGCCAACGTCCTGACTTTC. Encoded protein: CASKRQSSGANVLTF.

This clonotype was counted at least ten times. This chain connects TRBV6-2 or TRBV6-3 to TRBJ2-7, with 9 nucleotides matching TRBD1. The germline CDR1 and CDR2 sequences are MNHEY and SVGEGT. The CDR3 sequence is 16 residues long. Trimming at V came to 4 bases and at J to 0 bases, leaving 7 bases not matched to a gene. CDR3 nucleotides: TGTGCCAGCAGTTCCCGAGGGACAGGGCACTCCTACGAGCAGTACTTC. As protein: CASSSRGTGHSYEQYF.

The chain has TRBV11-2 and TRBJ2-5; D is undetermined. Germline V gene sequence: CDR1 SGHAT, CDR2 FQNNGV. Trimming took 5 bases from V and 2 from J, leaving 9 bases between them. The CDR3 has 13 amino acids. The CDR3 region is CASSRVWQETQYF. In nucleotides, the CDR3 is TGTGCCAGCAGCCGTGTGTGGCAAGAGACCCAGTACTTC.